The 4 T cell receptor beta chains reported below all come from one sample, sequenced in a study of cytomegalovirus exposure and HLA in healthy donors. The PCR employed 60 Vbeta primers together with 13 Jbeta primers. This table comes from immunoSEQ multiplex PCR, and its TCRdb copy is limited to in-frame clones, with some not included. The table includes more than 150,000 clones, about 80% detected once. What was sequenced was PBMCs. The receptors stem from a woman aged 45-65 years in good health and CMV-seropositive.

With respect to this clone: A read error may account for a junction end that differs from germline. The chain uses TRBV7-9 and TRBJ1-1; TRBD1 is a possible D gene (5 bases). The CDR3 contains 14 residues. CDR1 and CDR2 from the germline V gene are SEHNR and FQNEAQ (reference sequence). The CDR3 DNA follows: TGTTCCAGCAGCCGGGGGACGTCGAACACTGAAGCTTTCTTT. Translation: CSSSRGTSNTEAFF.

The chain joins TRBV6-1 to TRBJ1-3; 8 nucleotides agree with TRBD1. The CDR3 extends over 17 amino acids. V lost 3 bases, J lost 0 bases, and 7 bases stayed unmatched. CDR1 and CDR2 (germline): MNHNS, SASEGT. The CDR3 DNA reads TGTGCCAGCAGTGACACCGGGACAGGTTACTCTGGAAACACCATATATTTT. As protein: CASSDTGTGYSGNTIYF.

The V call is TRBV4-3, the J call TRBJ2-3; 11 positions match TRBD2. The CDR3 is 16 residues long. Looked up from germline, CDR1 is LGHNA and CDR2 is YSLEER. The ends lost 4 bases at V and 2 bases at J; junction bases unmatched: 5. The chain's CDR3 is CASSPGTSGNTDTQYF. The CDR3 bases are TGCGCCAGCAGCCCCGGGACTAGCGGCAACACAGATACGCAGTATTTT.

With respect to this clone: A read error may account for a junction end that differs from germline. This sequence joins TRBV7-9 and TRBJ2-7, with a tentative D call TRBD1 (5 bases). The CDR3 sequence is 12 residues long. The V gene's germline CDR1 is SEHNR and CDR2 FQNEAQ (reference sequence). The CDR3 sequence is CSSSSGLPKQYF. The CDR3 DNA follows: TGTTCCAGCAGCTCAGGGCTTCCTAAACAGTACTTC.